This TCR beta chain was identified in a study of T cell responses to AZD1222 COVID-19 vaccine. This clone was seen just once. Its antigen is not identified. General observations from the study: Spike-specific TCR breadth and depth both grew after two AZD1222 doses. Repertoires were obtained only post-peak T cell response. The CD4 TCRs associated with vaccination extended across spike and predominated at 160-218 and 743-854. Close to half of spike-specific TCRs reportedly recognize unmutated variant regions.

Profiled with immunoSEQ multiplex PCR; TCRdb holds only in-frame clones, not every one. The data hold 70,000 to 95,000 clones, with around 92% observed a single time. V lost 1 base and J 6 bases, leaving 16 bases between the germline ends. CDR3 length: 17 residues. The germline V gene has CDR1 SGHVT and CDR2 SQSDAQ. The sequence was obtained from an adult in good health. The gene calls are TRBV7-4 and TRBJ1-6; D is unclear. Sequences were derived from peripheral blood, sampled on day 0 of MenACWY control vaccination. The CDR3 here is CASSLVRISGVNSPLHF. Here the CDR3 DNA reads TGTGCCAGCAGCTTAGTAAGGATTTCCGGGGTTAATTCACCCCTCCACTTT.